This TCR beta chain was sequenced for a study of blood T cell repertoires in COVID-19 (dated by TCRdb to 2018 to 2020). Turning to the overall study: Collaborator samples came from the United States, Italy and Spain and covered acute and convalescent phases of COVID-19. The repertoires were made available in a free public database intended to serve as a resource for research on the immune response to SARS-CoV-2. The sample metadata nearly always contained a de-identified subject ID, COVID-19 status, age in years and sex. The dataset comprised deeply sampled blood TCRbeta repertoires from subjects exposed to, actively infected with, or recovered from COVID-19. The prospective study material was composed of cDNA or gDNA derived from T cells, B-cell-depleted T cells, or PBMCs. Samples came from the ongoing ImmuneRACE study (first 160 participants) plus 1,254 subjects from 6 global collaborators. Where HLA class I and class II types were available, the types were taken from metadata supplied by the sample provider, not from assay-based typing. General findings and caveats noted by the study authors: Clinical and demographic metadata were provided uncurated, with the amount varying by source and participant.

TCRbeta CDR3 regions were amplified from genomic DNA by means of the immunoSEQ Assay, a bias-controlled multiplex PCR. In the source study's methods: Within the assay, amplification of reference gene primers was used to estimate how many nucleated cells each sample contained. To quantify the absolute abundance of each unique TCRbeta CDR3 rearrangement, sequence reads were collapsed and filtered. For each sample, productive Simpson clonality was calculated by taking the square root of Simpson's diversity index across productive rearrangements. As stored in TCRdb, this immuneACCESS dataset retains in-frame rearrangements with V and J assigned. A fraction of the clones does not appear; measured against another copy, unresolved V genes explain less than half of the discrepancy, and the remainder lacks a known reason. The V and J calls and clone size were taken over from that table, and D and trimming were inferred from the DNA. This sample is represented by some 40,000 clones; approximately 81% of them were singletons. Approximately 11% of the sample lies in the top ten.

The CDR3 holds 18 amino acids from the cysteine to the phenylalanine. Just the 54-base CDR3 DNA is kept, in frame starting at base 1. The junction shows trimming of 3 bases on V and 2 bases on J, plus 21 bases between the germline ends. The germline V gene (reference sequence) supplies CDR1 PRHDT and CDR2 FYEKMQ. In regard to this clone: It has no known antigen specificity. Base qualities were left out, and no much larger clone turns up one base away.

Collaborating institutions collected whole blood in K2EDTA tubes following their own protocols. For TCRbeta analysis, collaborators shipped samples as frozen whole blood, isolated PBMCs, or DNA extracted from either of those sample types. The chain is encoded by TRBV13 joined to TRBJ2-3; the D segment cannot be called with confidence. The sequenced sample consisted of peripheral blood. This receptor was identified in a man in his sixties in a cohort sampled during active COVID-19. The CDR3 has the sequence CASSLSLGVLSNTDTQYF. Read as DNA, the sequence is TGTGCCAGCAGCTTGTCTCTCGGAGTCTTATCAAACACAGATACGCAGTATTTT.